Below, one T cell receptor beta chain is given with its context. Its target is not known. Cells designated naive CD8 were CD45RO-negative and were positively selected for CCR7, with terminally differentiated effector memory CD45RA+ cells excluded. This CDR3 spans 17 amino acids. The germline gives CDR1 SNHLY, CDR2 FYNNEI. Losses at the gene ends were 3 bases for V and 0 bases for J; bases not matched to a gene: 6. This entry belongs to a study of shared clonotypes between healthy human individuals. Study observations and caveats: Memory subsets had estimated richness that was generally smaller than that of naive subsets.

In the study's own analysis: From ImmunoSEQ came sequences covering only the junction and carrying no quality scores, so filtering differed. The assay was immunoSEQ multiplex PCR, and TCRdb's table has in-frame clones only and misses some. V and J calls plus clone size are reproduced from that table; the DNA served to infer D and trimming. The sample consists of 2 million or so clones, about 94% of them appearing once. This chain links TRBV2 with TRBJ2-3; 10 nucleotides agree with TRBD2. Sequencing input: naive CD8+ T cells sorted from blood. This clonotype originated in a man aged 18 to 29 in good health. CDR3 amino acids: CASSDPTSGASTDTQYF. CDR3 nucleotides: TGTGCCAGCAGTGACCCTACTAGCGGGGCTAGCACAGATACGCAGTATTTT.